Listed below are T cell receptor beta chains from one sample, sequenced in a study of radiotherapy plus CTLA-4 blockade in lung cancer. Method: immunoSEQ multiplex PCR; TCRdb's copy keeps in-frame clones and lacks some. The data show approximately 89,000 clones, around 86% seen once. The starting material was peripheral blood, obtained from a patient treated with radiotherapy plus ipilimumab. The receptors shown here come from a human donor with non-small cell lung cancer that progressed on radiotherapy plus ipilimumab. Each CDR3 is given with its conserved first and last residue. The order of the fields is clone size, J gene, V gene, D gene, CDR3 protein, CDR3 DNA. The D gene is left open where the match is weak. Clone size, where shown, is once, few, many, or a class for clones that have expanded.

- TRBJ2-7 TRBV7-2 - CASSPSYEQYF TGTGCCAGCAGTCCCTCCTACGAGCAGTACTTC
- TRBJ1-1 TRBV14 TRBD1 CASSQMGQGASTEAFF TGTGCCAGCAGTCAAATGGGGCAGGGGGCCAGTACTGAAGCTTTCTTT
- TRBJ2-7 TRBV19 TRBD1 CASSSGQGHYEQYF TGTGCCAGTAGTAGCGGACAGGGGCACTACGAGCAGTACTTC
- TRBJ2-7 TRBV6-5 TRBD1 CASSYKTGSPFEQYF TGTGCCAGCAGTTATAAGACAGGGAGTCCCTTCGAGCAGTACTTC
- TRBJ1-4 TRBV27 TRBD1 CASSSSGTAFEKLFF TGTGCCAGCAGTTCGTCCGGGACAGCCTTTGAAAAACTGTTTTTT
- TRBJ2-7 TRBV7-9 TRBD1 CASSLQQGSYEQYF TGTGCCAGCAGCTTACAACAGGGGTCCTACGAGCAGTACTTC
once TRBJ2-2 TRBV9 - CASSVGTPNTGELFF TGTGCCAGCAGCGTTGGGACCCCTAACACCGGGGAGCTGTTTTTT
- TRBJ1-5 TRBV7-9 TRBD1 CASSHEDRGPNQPQHF TGTGCCAGCAGCCACGAGGACAGGGGGCCCAATCAGCCCCAGCATTTT
- TRBJ2-7 TRBV7-2 - CASSQDLGAQYF TGTGCCAGCAGCCAGGACTTGGGCGCGCAGTACTTC
- TRBJ2-3 TRBV2 TRBD2 CASSGYSSGSTDTQYF TGTGCCAGCAGTGGTTATTCTAGCGGGAGCACAGATACGCAGTATTTT
- TRBJ2-6 TRBV4-2 - CASSQALSGANVLTF TGTGCCAGCAGCCAAGCCCTCTCTGGGGCCAACGTCCTGACTTTC
- TRBJ1-5 TRBV15 - CATSRDRGGLGQPQHF TGTGCCACCAGCAGAGATCGCGGGGGGCTGGGTCAGCCCCAGCATTTT
- TRBJ1-4 TRBV6-5 TRBD1 CASSYAGQQNEKLFF TGTGCCAGCAGTTACGCGGGACAGCAAAATGAAAAACTGTTTTTT
- TRBJ2-2 TRBV7-9 - CASSLLVRRGGELFF TGTGCCAGCAGTCTCCTAGTAAGGAGGGGCGGGGAGCTGTTTTTT
- TRBJ2-2 TRBV5-5 - CASSLYAGELFF TGTGCCAGCAGCTTGTACGCCGGGGAGCTGTTTTTT
- TRBJ1-5 TRBV19 TRBD1 CASSIDPRGLGNQPQHF TGTGCCAGTAGTATAGATCCAAGGGGGCTCGGCAATCAGCCCCAGCATTTT
- TRBJ2-5 TRBV30 - CAWSPTNWETQYF TGTGCCTGGAGCCCTACTAACTGGGAGACCCAGTACTTC
- TRBJ1-2 TRBV4-3 - CASRQVGRNYGYTF TGCGCCAGCCGTCAGGTGGGGAGGAACTATGGCTACACCTTC
- TRBJ1-1 TRBV5-3 TRBD1 CARSQSRDRFSDTEAFF TGTGCCAGAAGCCAGTCCCGGGACAGGTTTTCGGACACTGAAGCTTTCTTT
- TRBJ2-7 TRBV7-2 TRBD2 CASSLALAGVDEQYF TGTGCCAGCAGCTTAGCGCTAGCGGGAGTAGACGAGCAGTACTTC
few TRBJ2-7 TRBV5-6 - CASSLAQQGYEQYF TGTGCCAGCAGCTTGGCCCAACAGGGTTACGAGCAGTACTTC
- TRBJ1-2 TRBV9 TRBD1 CASSVEQGYGYTF TGTGCCAGCAGCGTAGAACAGGGGTATGGCTACACCTTC
- TRBJ1-1 TRBV5-1 - CASSLAGVTEAFF TGCGCCAGCAGCTTGGCGGGTGTCACTGAAGCTTTCTTT
- TRBJ1-6 TRBV10-3 - CAISLGGGSVNSPLHF TGTGCCATCAGCCTAGGAGGGGGGTCAGTAAATTCACCCCTCCACTTT
- TRBJ1-1 TRBV5-5 TRBD1 CASSLVQGAANTEAFF TGTGCCAGCAGCTTGGTCCAGGGGGCAGCGAACACTGAAGCTTTCTTT
once TRBJ1-6 TRBV6-9 TRBD1 CAIMAGGDYNSPLHF TGTGCCATCATGGCAGGGGGCGACTATAATTCACCCCTCCACTTT
- TRBJ1-2 TRBV5-1 - CASSTGTDGYTF TGCGCCAGCAGCACCGGGACCGATGGCTACACCTTC
- TRBJ1-1 TRBV5-1 - CASSLAGGLGNTEAFF TGCGCCAGCAGCTTGGCGGGGGGGCTGGGAAACACTGAAGCTTTCTTT
- TRBJ1-4 TRBV5-6 - CASSSAGRPNEKLFF TGTGCCAGCAGCTCTGCCGGCAGGCCCAATGAAAAACTGTTTTTT
few TRBJ2-7 TRBV10-3 - CAISESHRETSSYEQYF TGTGCCATCAGTGAGTCGCACAGAGAAACGAGCTCCTACGAGCAGTACTTC
- TRBJ2-1 TRBV6-5 - CASRPPRFGNEQFF TGTGCCAGCAGGCCCCCCCGCTTCGGGAATGAGCAGTTCTTC
- TRBJ2-1 TRBV9 - CASSVAGAPYNEQFF TGTGCCAGCAGCGTCGCCGGGGCCCCCTACAATGAGCAGTTCTTC
once TRBJ1-4 TRBV19 - CASSNIQKLFF TGTGCCAGTAGTAATATTCAAAAACTGTTTTTT
- TRBJ1-2 TRBV5-4 - CASSLGVGSDINYGYTF TGTGCCAGCAGCTTGGGGGTGGGATCAGACATTAACTATGGCTACACCTTC
- TRBJ2-1 TRBV29-1 - CSALRDSPLGGYNEQFF TGCAGCGCCCTCCGGGACAGTCCCTTGGGAGGATACAATGAGCAGTTCTTC
- TRBJ1-4 TRBV18 - CASSRSNGPNEKLFF TGTGCCAGCTCCCGGTCGAACGGACCTAATGAAAAACTGTTTTTT
- TRBJ1-5 TRBV18 TRBD1 CASSTGTGPQPQHF TGTGCCAGCTCAACAGGGACAGGCCCCCAGCCCCAGCATTTT
- TRBJ1-1 TRBV6-5 - CASRTEGVNTEAFF TGTGCCAGCAGGACCGAAGGGGTGAACACTGAAGCTTTCTTT
medium-sized TRBJ2-1 TRBV7-9 TRBD1 CASSGTVGEQFF TGTGCCAGCAGCGGGACAGTCGGTGAGCAGTTCTTC
- TRBJ1-6 TRBV11-2 - CASRNRGPLHF TGTGCCAGCAGGAATCGGGGCCCCCTCCACTTT
- TRBJ2-2 TRBV7-2 - CASSLQGNTGELFF TGTGCCAGCAGCTTACAGGGTAACACCGGGGAGCTGTTTTTT
- TRBJ2-3 TRBV9 - CASSVAYTGDTQYF TGTGCCAGCAGCGTAGCTTACACAGGGGATACGCAGTATTTT
- TRBJ2-2 TRBV27 - CASGSSGELFF TGTGCCAGCGGGTCGTCCGGGGAGCTGTTTTTT
- TRBJ2-2 TRBV7-9 - CASSQGSGELFF TGTGCCAGCAGCCAGGGGTCCGGGGAGCTGTTTTTT
- TRBJ1-1 TRBV10-3 - CAISEPRMNTEAFF TGTGCCATCAGTGAGCCCCGCATGAACACTGAAGCTTTCTTT
- TRBJ2-2 TRBV7-2 - CASSFELNTGELFF TGTGCCAGCAGCTTTGAGCTGAACACCGGGGAGCTGTTTTTT
- TRBJ2-7 TRBV5-4 TRBD2 CASSASGGGHEQYF TGTGCCAGCAGCGCGAGCGGGGGGGGCCACGAGCAGTACTTC
- TRBJ2-4 TRBV2 - CASSDDSPTKNIQYF TGTGCCAGCAGTGATGACTCCCCGACCAAAAACATTCAGTACTTC